This T cell receptor beta chain was found in a study of blood T cell repertoires in COVID-19. Cohort assignment relied on participant-reported clinical history. Generated by immunoSEQ multiplex PCR, the TCRdb table keeps only in-frame clones and is missing some. The sample has about 220,000 clones, almost 90% seen once. The CDR3 covers 13 residues. Germline V gene sequence: CDR1 PRHDT, CDR2 FYEKMQ (reference sequence). The V gene lost 1 base and the J gene lost 3 bases, with 7 bases spanning the gap. The sequence was collected from a woman in her forties or fifties with acute COVID-19. V usage is TRBV13 and J usage is TRBJ2-7, with unresolved D. What was sequenced was PBMCs or T cells enriched from blood (not recorded which). The CDR3 loop reads CASSLAASYEQYF. The CDR3 nucleotides are TGTGCCAGCAGCTTAGCCGCTAGCTACGAGCAGTACTTC.